This TCR beta chain was sequenced during a study of siplizumab effects on memory and regulatory T cells. Notes on the study in general: Proliferating siplizumab-culture Tregs lacked confirmation of suppressive function.

Turning to this clone: Its antigen remains unknown. One end of the junction fails to match germline, which may point to a read error.

Assay: immunoSEQ multiplex PCR; the TCRdb copy retains only in-frame clones and omits some. The sample has approximately 120,000 clones, just over 90% seen once. Per the germline V gene, CDR1 is MNHEY and CDR2 is SVGAGI. There are 11 residues in the CDR3. The sequence was collected from a human donor in good health. The sequencing input was Tregs sorted from blood. The chain recombines TRBV6-5 with TRBJ2-7; D is unclear. The CDR3 sequence is CASSTEYGQYF. The CDR3, as DNA: TGTGCCAGCAGCACTGAATACGGGCAGTACTTC.